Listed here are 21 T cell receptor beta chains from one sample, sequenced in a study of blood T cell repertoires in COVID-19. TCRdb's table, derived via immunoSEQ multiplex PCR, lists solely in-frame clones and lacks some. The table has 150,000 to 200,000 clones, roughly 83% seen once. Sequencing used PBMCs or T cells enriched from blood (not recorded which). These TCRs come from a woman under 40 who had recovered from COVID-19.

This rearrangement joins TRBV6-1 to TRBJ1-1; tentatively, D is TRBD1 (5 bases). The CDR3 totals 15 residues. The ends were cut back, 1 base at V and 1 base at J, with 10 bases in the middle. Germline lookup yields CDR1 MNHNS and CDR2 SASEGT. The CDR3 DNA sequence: TGTGCCAGCAGTGAAGATGGGGCTCGGAACACTGAAGCTTTCTTT. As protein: CASSEDGARNTEAFF.

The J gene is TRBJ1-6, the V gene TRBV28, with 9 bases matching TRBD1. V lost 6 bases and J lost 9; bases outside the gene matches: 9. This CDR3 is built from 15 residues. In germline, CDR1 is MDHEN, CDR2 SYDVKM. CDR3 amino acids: CASSPRTGGASPLHF. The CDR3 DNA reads TGTGCCAGCAGCCCTCGTACAGGGGGCGCTTCACCCCTCCACTTT.

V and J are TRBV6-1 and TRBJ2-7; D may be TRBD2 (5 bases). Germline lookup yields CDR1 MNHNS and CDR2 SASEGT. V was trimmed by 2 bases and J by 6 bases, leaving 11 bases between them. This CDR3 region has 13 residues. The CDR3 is CASSETSKREQYF. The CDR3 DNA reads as TGTGCCAGCAGTGAAACTAGTAAGCGCGAGCAGTACTTC.

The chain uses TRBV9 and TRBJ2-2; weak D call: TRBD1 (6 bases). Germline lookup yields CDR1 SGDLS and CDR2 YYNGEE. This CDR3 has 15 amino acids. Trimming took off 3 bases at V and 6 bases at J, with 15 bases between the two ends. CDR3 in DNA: TGTGCCAGCAGCGGACAGGACCCGGTAGCCGGGGAGCTGTTTTTT. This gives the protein CASSGQDPVAGELFF.

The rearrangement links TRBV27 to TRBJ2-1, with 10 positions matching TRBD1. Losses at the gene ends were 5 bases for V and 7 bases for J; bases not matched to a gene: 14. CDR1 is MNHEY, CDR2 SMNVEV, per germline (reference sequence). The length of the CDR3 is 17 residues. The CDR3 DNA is TGTGCCAGCAGTCTCGTTTTCGGGACAGGGGCTGGGAATGAGCAGTTCTTC. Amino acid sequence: CASSLVFGTGAGNEQFF.

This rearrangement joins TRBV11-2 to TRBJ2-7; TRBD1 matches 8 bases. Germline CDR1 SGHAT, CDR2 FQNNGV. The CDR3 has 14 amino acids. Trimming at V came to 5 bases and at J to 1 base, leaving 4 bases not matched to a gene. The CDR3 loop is CASSRTGLSYEQYF. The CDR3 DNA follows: TGTGCCAGCAGCCGGACAGGGCTTTCCTACGAGCAGTACTTC.

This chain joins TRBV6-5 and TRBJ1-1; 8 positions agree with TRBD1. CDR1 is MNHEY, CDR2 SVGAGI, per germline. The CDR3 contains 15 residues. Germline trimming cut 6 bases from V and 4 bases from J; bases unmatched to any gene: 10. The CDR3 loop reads CASRRDRRGGTEAFF. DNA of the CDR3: TGTGCCAGCAGGCGGGACAGGCGGGGGGGCACTGAAGCTTTCTTT.

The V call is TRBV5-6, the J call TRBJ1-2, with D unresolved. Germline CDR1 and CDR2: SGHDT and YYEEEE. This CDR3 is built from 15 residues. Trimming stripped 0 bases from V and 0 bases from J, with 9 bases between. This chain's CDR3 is CASSLVTAPNYGYTF. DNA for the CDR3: TGTGCCAGCAGCTTGGTAACAGCTCCTAACTATGGCTACACCTTC.

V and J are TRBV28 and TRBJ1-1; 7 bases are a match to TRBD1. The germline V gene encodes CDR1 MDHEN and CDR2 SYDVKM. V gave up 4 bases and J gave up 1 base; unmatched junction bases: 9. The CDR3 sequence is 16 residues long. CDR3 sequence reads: CASSSPPRQGNTEAFF. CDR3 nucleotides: TGTGCCAGCAGTTCCCCGCCCCGACAGGGGAACACTGAAGCTTTCTTT.

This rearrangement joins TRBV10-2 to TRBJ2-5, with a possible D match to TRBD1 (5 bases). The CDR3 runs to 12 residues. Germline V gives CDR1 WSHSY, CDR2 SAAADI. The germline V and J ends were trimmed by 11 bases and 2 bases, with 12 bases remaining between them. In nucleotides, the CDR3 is TGCGCCTCTAGGGCAGGGCAAGAGACCCAGTACTTC. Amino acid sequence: CASRAGQETQYF.

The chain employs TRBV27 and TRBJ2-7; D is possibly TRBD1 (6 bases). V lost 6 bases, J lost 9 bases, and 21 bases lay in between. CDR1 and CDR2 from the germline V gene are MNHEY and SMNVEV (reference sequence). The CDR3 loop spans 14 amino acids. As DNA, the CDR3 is TGTGCCAGCAGCCGAGGCCCAGGGGAAAATCGGCAGTACTTC. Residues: CASSRGPGENRQYF.

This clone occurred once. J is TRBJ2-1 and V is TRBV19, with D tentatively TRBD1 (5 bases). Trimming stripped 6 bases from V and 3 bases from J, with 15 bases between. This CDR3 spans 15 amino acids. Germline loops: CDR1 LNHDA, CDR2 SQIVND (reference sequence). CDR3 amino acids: CASSDSQYSYNEQFF. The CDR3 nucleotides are TGTGCCAGTAGCGACAGCCAGTACAGCTACAATGAGCAGTTCTTC.

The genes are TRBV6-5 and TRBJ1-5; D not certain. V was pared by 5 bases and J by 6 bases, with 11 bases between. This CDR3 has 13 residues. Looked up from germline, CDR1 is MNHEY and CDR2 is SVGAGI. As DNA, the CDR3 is TGTGCCAGCAGTCCGCAGCCGGGTCAGCCCCAGCATTTT. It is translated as CASSPQPGQPQHF.

CDR3 loop: CATSDRRGLGYTF. The CDR3 DNA reads as TGTGCCACCAGTGACCGTAGGGGGCTTGGCTACACCTTC. This rearrangement joins TRBV24-1 to TRBJ1-2; the match to TRBD1 covers 7 bases. Germline trimming cut 4 bases from V and 7 bases from J; bases unmatched to any gene: 5. The CDR3 is made up of 13 amino acids. Germline CDR1 is KGHDR and CDR2 is SFDVKD.

In DNA, the CDR3 is TGTGCCAGCTCATCGGGACTAGCGGAAAGCTACGAGCAGTACTTC. Protein product: CASSSGLAESYEQYF. V is TRBV18 and J is TRBJ2-7; 11 nucleotides match TRBD2. V was pared by 5 bases and J by 3 bases, with 6 bases of the junction left unmatched. This CDR3 has 15 amino acids. CDR1 is KGHSH and CDR2 is LQKENI in the germline V gene.

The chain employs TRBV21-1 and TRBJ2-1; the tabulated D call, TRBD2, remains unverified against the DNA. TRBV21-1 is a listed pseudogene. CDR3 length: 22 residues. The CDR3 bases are TGTGCCAGCAGCATATTATCCCCGGGGGACTGCCTTTTCCCCAGCTCCTACAATGAGCAGTTCTTC. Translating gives CASSILSPGDCLFPSSYNEQFF.

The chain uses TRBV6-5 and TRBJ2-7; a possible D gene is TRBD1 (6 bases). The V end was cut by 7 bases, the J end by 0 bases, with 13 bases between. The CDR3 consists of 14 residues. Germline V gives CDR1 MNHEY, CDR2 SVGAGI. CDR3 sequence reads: CASTRDTTSYEQYF. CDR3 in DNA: TGTGCCAGCACCAGGGACACAACCTCCTACGAGCAGTACTTC.

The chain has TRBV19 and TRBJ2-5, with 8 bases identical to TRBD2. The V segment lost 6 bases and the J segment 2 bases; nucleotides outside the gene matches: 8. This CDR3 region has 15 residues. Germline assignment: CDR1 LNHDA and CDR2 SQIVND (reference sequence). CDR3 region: CASRGIREGQETQYF. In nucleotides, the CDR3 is TGTGCCAGTAGAGGTATACGGGAGGGTCAAGAGACCCAGTACTTC. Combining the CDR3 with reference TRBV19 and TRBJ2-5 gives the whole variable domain DGGITQSPKYLFRKEGQNVTLSCEQNLNHDAMYWYRQDPGQGLRLIYYSQIVNDFQKGDIAEGYSVSREKKESFPLTVTSAQKNPTAFYLCASRGIREGQETQYFGPGTRLLVL.

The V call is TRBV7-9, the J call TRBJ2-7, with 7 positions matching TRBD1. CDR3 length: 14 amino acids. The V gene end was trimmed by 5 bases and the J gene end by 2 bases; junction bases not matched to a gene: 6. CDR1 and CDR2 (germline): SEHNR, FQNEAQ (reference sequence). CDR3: CASSQTGITYEQYF. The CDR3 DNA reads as TGTGCCAGCAGCCAGACAGGGATAACCTACGAGCAGTACTTC.

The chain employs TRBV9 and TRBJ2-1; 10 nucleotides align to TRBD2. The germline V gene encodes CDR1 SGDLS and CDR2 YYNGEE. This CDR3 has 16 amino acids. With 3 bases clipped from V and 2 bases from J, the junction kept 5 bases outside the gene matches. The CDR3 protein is CASSEDLAGAYNEQFF. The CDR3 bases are TGTGCCAGCAGCGAGGACCTAGCGGGGGCCTACAATGAGCAGTTCTTC.

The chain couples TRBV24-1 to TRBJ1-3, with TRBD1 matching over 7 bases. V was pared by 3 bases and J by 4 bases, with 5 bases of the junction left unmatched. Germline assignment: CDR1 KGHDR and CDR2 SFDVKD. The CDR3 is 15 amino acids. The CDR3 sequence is CATSDTKDRGNTIYF. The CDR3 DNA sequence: TGTGCCACCAGTGATACAAAGGACAGGGGAAACACCATATATTTT.